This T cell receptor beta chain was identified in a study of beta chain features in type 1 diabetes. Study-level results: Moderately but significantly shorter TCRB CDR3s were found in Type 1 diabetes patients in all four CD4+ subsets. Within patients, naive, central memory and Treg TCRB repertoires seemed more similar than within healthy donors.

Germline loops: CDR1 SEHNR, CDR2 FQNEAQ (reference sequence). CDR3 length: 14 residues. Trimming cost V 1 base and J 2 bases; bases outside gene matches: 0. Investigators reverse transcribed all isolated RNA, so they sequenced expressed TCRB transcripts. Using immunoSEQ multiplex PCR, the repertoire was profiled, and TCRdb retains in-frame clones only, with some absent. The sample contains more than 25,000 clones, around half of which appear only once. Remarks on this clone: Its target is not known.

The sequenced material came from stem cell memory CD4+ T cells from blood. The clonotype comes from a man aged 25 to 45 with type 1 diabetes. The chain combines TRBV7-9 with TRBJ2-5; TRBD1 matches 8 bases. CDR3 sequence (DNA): TGTGCCAGCAGCTTAGGGACAGGGCAAGAGACCCAGTACTTC. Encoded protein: CASSLGTGQETQYF.